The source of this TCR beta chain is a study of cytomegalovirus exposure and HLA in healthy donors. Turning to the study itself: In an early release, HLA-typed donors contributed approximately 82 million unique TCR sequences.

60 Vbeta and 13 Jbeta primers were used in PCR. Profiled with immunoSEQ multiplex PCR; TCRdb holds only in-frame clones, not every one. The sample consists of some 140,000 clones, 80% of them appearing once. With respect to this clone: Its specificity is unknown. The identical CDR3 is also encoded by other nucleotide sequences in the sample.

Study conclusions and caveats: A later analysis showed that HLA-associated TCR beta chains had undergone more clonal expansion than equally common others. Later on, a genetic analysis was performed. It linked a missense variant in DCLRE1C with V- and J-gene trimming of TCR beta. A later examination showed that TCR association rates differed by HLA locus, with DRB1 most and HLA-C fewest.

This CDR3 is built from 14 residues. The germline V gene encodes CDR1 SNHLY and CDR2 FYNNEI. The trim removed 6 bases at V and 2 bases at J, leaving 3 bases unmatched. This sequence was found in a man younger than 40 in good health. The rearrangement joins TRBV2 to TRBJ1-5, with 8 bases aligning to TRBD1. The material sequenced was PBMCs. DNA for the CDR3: TGTGCCAGCAGAGACAGGGGTGGCAATCAGCCCCAGCATTTT. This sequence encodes CASRDRGGNQPQHF.